Below, one TCR beta chain is given with its context. Its cognate antigen is unknown. The primer mix had 60 Vbeta and 13 Jbeta primers. Here immunoSEQ multiplex PCR was the method, and the copy in TCRdb shows in-frame clones only, minus some. The sample has 150,000 to 200,000 clones; 77% are singletons. Losses at the gene ends were 2 bases for V and 1 base for J; bases not matched to a gene: 5. This CDR3 has 16 amino acids. In germline, CDR1 is MNHNS, CDR2 SASEGT. The data were taken from a study of cytomegalovirus exposure and HLA in healthy donors. The study's findings and limits: Of the V segments, some could not be distinguished, including TRBV6-2 and TRBV6-3, and were excluded. Rare sequences made up most TCRs, while some public TCRs were found in many donors. It was shown in a later analysis that HLA-associated TCR beta chains were more clonally expanded than other, equally common chains. What TCR beta sequences reportedly achieved was accurate prediction of HLA-A and HLA-B alleles in most subjects.

The sequence came from a woman younger than 45 in good health and CMV-seronegative. The sample comprised PBMCs. The chain links TRBV6-1 to TRBJ1-5; 7 bases are shared with TRBD1. CDR3 region: CASSELRGRSNQPQHF. As DNA, the CDR3 is TGTGCCAGCAGTGAATTGAGGGGGCGAAGCAATCAGCCCCAGCATTTT.